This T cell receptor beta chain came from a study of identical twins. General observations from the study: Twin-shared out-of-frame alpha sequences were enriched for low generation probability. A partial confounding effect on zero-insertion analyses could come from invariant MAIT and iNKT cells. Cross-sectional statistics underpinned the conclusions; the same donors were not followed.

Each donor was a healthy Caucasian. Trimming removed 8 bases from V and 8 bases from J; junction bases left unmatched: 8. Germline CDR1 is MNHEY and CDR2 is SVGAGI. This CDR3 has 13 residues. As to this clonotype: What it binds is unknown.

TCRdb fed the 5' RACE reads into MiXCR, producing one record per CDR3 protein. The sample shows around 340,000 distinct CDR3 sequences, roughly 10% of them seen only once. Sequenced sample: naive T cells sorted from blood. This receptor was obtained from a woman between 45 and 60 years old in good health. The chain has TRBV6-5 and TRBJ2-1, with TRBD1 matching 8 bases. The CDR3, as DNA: TGTGCCAGCGGACAGGGAAAATTCTATGAGCAGTTCTTC. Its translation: CASGQGKFYEQFF.